The 24 T cell receptor beta chains listed next were all sequenced from one sample in a study of sequential checkpoint blockade in melanoma. Repertoires were generated with immunoSEQ multiplex PCR, while TCRdb's copy carries only in-frame clones and drops some. The sample consists of roughly 2,000 clones, approximately 31% of them appearing once. Treatment denoted: randomized to nivolumab then ipilimumab (arm A) or the reverse (arm B). Source: tumor tissue (inferred from file names), taken from a patient given nivolumab and ipilimumab in sequence. The receptors stem from a human donor with melanoma.

This clone is large in the sample. The J gene is TRBJ1-2, the V gene TRBV11-3; the match to TRBD1 covers 7 bases. Germline lookup yields CDR1 SGHNT and CDR2 YENEEA. J gave up 8 bases and V 1 base, and 16 bases lay outside the gene matches. This CDR3 has 17 amino acids. In nucleotides, the CDR3 is TGTGCCAGCAGCTTAGGCCCGGAATGGACAGGCCCGTGGGGCTACACCTTC. Its translation: CASSLGPEWTGPWGYTF. Variable domain in full (rest from reference TRBV11-3 and TRBJ1-2): EAGVVQSPRYKIIEKKQPVAFWCNPISGHNTLYWYLQNLGQGPELLIRYENEEAVDDSQLPKDRFSAERLKGVDSTLKIQPAELGDSAVYLCASSLGPEWTGPWGYTFGSGTRLTVV.

This clone is large (0.1 to 1%) in the sample. This chain joins TRBV19 and TRBJ1-3; 7 bases agree with TRBD1. With 5 bases clipped from V and 0 bases from J, the junction kept 7 bases outside the gene matches. Germline V CDR1 and CDR2: LNHDA, SQIVND (reference sequence). The CDR3 length is 16 residues. For the CDR3, the DNA is TGTGCCAGTAGTGCAACCTACAGGGGCTCTGGAAACACCATATATTTT. Translating gives CASSATYRGSGNTIYF.

The chain combines TRBV6-8 with TRBJ2-1, with TRBD2 matching 14 bases. The CDR3 spans 15 residues. The V gene end was trimmed by 6 bases and the J gene end by 8 bases; junction bases not matched to a gene: 6. The germline gives CDR1 MNHGY, CDR2 SAAAGT. The CDR3: CASSQTSGGADEQFF. The CDR3 region has the DNA TGTGCCAGCAGCCAGACTAGCGGGGGGGCGGATGAGCAGTTCTTC.

This clone was found a few times. This chain uses TRBV9 with TRBJ1-3, with D possibly being TRBD1 (6 bases). Germline CDR1 reads SGDLS; CDR2 reads YYNGEE. V gave up 5 bases and J gave up 3 bases, with 12 bases separating them. This CDR3 has 14 residues. The CDR3: CASRDSHGGNTIYF. The CDR3, as DNA: TGTGCCAGCAGGGACAGTCATGGTGGAAACACCATATATTTT.

The chain has TRBV23-1 and TRBJ1-5, with D possibly matching TRBD1 (6 bases). TRBV23-1 is classed as an ORF, of uncertain function. The V end lost 2 bases, the J end lost 3 bases, and 14 bases lay between the germline ends. This CDR3 spans 16 amino acids. The CDR3 coding sequence is TGCGCCAGCAGTCAACGGACAGTTGGGAACAATCAGCCCCAGCATTTT. It codes for CASSQRTVGNNQPQHF.

By sample share, this clone is medium-sized (0.01 to 0.1%). This rearrangement joins TRBV6-8 to TRBJ2-7; TRBD2 might be the D (6 bases). V lost 0 bases and J lost 2, with 11 bases in between. The germline CDR1 and CDR2 sequences are MNHGY and SAAAGT. The CDR3 has 15 residues. CDR3 DNA: TGTGCCAGCAGTTACTCGACTAGTGGGACCTACGAGCAGTACTTC. This sequence encodes CASSYSTSGTYEQYF.

The chain uses TRBV18 and TRBJ1-1, with D perhaps TRBD1 (5 bases). Trimming removed 2 bases at V and 8 bases at J, with 9 bases between. CDR1 is KGHSH and CDR2 is LQKENI in the germline V gene. The CDR3 sequence is 12 residues long. CDR3 sequence: CASSPGTEEAFF. In nucleotides, the CDR3 is TGTGCCAGCTCACCAGGGACCGAAGAAGCTTTCTTT. Complete variable domain (other parts from reference TRBV18 and TRBJ1-1): NAGVMQNPRHLVRRRGQEARLRCSPMKGHSHVYWYRQLPEEGLKFMVYLQKENIIDESGMPKERFSAEFPKEGPSILRIQQVVRGDSAAYFCASSPGTEEAFFGQGTRLTVV.

This clone was seen a few times. The gene calls are TRBV6-8 and TRBJ1-4; D uncertain. Trimming cost V 2 bases and J 7 bases, with 11 bases left between them. Germline V gene sequence: CDR1 MNHGY, CDR2 SAAAGT. CDR3 length: 14 residues. The CDR3 protein is CASSYDPESEKLFF. For the CDR3, the DNA is TGTGCCAGCAGTTACGACCCGGAGAGTGAAAAACTGTTTTTT.

V is TRBV18 and J is TRBJ1-5, with D tentatively TRBD1 (5 bases). The CDR3 loop spans 14 amino acids. The V and J ends lost 5 bases and 7 bases respectively, with 15 bases between them. Germline loops: CDR1 KGHSH, CDR2 LQKENI. The CDR3 here is CASSEAGPWQPQHF. The CDR3 region has the DNA TGTGCCAGCTCAGAGGCGGGGCCATGGCAGCCCCAGCATTTT.

This clone was seen more than once but under ten times. This sequence joins TRBV11-3 and TRBJ2-3; a possible D gene is TRBD1 (6 bases). Per germline, CDR1 SGHNT and CDR2 YENEEA. V lost 1 base and J lost 6, with 14 bases in between. The CDR3 totals 15 residues. The CDR3 sequence is CASSLGVNRVDTQYF. CDR3 nucleotides: TGTGCCAGCAGCTTAGGGGTAAACAGGGTGGATACGCAGTATTTT.

CDR3 in amino acids: CASSPGGAYYNEQFF. The CDR3 region has the DNA TGTGCCAGCAGCCCCGGGGGGGCCTATTACAATGAGCAGTTCTTC. The chain joins TRBV28 to TRBJ2-1, with TRBD2 matching over 8 bases. With V trimmed by 6 bases and J by 4 bases, 8 bases remained unmatched. The CDR3 spans 15 residues. Germline V lookup: CDR1 MDHEN, CDR2 SYDVKM.

This clone was detected only once. The chain links TRBV14 to TRBJ2-6, with 8 bases identical to TRBD2. The germline V gene encodes CDR1 SGHDN and CDR2 FVKESK. The CDR3 sequence is 17 residues long. J lost 4 bases, V lost 4 bases, and 9 bases had no gene match. The CDR3 here is CASSRRAGGFGANVLTF. CDR3 nucleotides: TGTGCCAGCAGCCGACGGGCGGGGGGTTTCGGGGCCAACGTCCTGACTTTC.

The genes are TRBV6-8 and TRBJ1-4; no firm D call. This CDR3 region has 14 residues. V was trimmed by 5 bases and J by 10 bases, leaving 17 bases between them. From germline, CDR1 is MNHGY and CDR2 SAAAGT. CDR3 loop: CASSDWGSPGKLFF. The CDR3 nucleotides read TGTGCCAGCAGTGACTGGGGAAGCCCAGGAAAACTGTTTTTT.

The V and J genes are TRBV6-8 and TRBJ1-6; 7 bases align to TRBD1. Germline CDR1 MNHGY, CDR2 SAAAGT. CDR3 length: 13 residues. The ends lost 0 bases at V and 13 bases at J; junction bases unmatched: 3. CDR3 nucleotides: TGTGCCAGCAGTTACTCTACCAGGGGGCCCCTCCACTTT. Its translation is CASSYSTRGPLHF.

This clone is medium-sized by share. CDR3 loop: CASSRVGGRGTEAFF. The CDR3 nucleotides are TGTGCCAGCAGCCGGGTTGGGGGTCGGGGCACTGAAGCTTTCTTT. The J gene is TRBJ1-1, the V gene TRBV11-3; D possibly corresponds to TRBD1 (5 bases). V lost 5 bases and J lost 4, with 17 bases in between. CDR1 SGHNT and CDR2 YENEEA come from the germline V gene. The CDR3 consists of 15 residues.

This sequence joins TRBV1 and TRBJ1-1; no DNA check was done on the table's D call, TRBD1. TRBV1 is noted as a pseudogene. The CDR3 length is 15 residues. CDR3 DNA sequence: TGCGCCAGCAGCCTCCTGGACAGGAGCATTACTGAAGCTTTCTTT. It is translated as CASSLLDRSITEAFF.

This chain uses TRBV5-1 with TRBJ1-6; D is possibly TRBD1 (5 bases). V shed 0 bases and J shed 9 bases, with 16 bases lying between them. The CDR3 length is 16 residues. CDR1 and CDR2 (germline): SGHRS, YFSETQ. The CDR3 protein is CASSLAAGVGVSPLHF. CDR3 nucleotide sequence: TGCGCCAGCAGCTTGGCGGCCGGGGTGGGGGTTTCACCCCTCCACTTT.

The V call is TRBV6-8, the J call TRBJ1-3; D call uncertain. The germline CDR1 and CDR2 sequences are MNHGY and SAAAGT. This CDR3 has 15 amino acids. Between the trimmed V and J ends, which lost 7 bases and 0 bases, there was a span of 13 bases. The CDR3 DNA reads TGTGCCAGCAAACCGGCCCCTCGCTCTGGAAACACCATATATTTT. Protein: CASKPAPRSGNTIYF.

The genes are TRBV19 and TRBJ1-6; D unclear. Trimming removed 5 bases at V and 7 bases at J, with 15 bases between. This CDR3 is 15 amino acids long. In germline, CDR1 is LNHDA, CDR2 SQIVND (reference sequence). CDR3 loop: CASSVQDLRNSPLHF. The CDR3 DNA reads TGTGCCAGTAGTGTCCAGGATTTACGGAATTCACCCCTCCACTTT.

The chain recombines TRBV25-1 with TRBJ2-7; D gene unclear. V dropped 6 bases and J dropped 0 bases, with 12 bases sitting between them. Germline V lookup: CDR1 MGHDK, CDR2 SYGVNS. CDR3 size: 14 residues. The CDR3 loop reads CASRSKASSYEQYF. DNA for the CDR3: TGTGCCAGCAGGTCTAAAGCGAGCTCCTACGAGCAGTACTTC.

Judged by abundance, this clone is large. The chain uses TRBV11-3 and TRBJ1-2; D unclear. The ends were cut back, 2 bases at V and 0 bases at J, with 13 bases in the middle. The CDR3 runs 16 residues. Per germline, CDR1 SGHNT and CDR2 YENEEA. For the CDR3, the DNA is TGTGCCAGCAGCTTAAGGCCGGTACATTCTAACTATGGCTACACCTTC. This sequence encodes CASSLRPVHSNYGYTF.

The table lists this clone with a few counts. V gene TRBV28 combines with J gene TRBJ1-6; TRBD1 matches 11 bases. V shed 6 bases, J shed 14 bases, and the junction held 3 bases outside the gene matches. Germline CDR1 MDHEN, CDR2 SYDVKM. This CDR3 is built from 12 residues. The CDR3 DNA sequence: TGTGCCAGCAGGGGACAGGGGGAAACCCTCCACTTT. It yields the protein CASRGQGETLHF.

A few counts support this clone. The chain carries TRBV6-7 and TRBJ2-7, with D maybe TRBD1 (6 bases). TRBV6-7 is filed as an ORF, its function uncertain. The V end lost 4 bases, the J end lost 6 bases, and 16 bases lay between the germline ends. The CDR3 has 14 residues. Written as DNA, the CDR3 is TGTGCCAGCAGTTGGACTTCAGGGGACCGCGAGCAGTACTTC. Its protein product is CASSWTSGDREQYF.

This clone has more than one count but fewer than ten. The J gene is TRBJ1-2, the V gene TRBV6-8; D not resolved. CDR3 length: 14 residues. V lost 4 bases and J lost 4, with 13 bases in between. Germline V gene data show CDR1 as MNHGY and CDR2 as SAAAGT. CDR3: CASSSQGNLYGYTF. The CDR3 nucleotides are TGTGCCAGCAGTTCCCAAGGAAACCTCTATGGCTACACCTTC.